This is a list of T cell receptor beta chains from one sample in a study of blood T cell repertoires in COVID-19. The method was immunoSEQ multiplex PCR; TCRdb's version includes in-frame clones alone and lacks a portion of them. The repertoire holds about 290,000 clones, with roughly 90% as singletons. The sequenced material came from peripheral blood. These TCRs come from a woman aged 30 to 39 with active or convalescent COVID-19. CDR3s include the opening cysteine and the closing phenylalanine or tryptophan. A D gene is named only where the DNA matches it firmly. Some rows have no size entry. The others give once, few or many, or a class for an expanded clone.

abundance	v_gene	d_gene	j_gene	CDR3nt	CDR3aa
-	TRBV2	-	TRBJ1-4	TGTGCCAGTAAGCGCGACTTAACTAATGAAAAACTGTTTTTT	CASKRDLTNEKLFF
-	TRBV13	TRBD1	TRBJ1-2	TGTGCCAGCAGCTCACAGGGGGGAATCTATGGCTACACCTTC	CASSSQGGIYGYTF
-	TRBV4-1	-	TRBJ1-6	TGCGCCAGCAGCCAAGGAGAGGGTACCTATAATTCACCCCTCCACTTT	CASSQGEGTYNSPLHF
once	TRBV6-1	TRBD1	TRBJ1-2	TGTGCCAGCAGTGAGGTGACAGGGTGGGGTGGCTACACCTTC	CASSEVTGWGGYTF
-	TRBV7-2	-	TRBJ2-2	TGTGCCAGCAGTCCCCAAGGAGGGACCGGGGAGCTGTTTTTT	CASSPQGGTGELFF
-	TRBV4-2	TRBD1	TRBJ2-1	TGTGCCAGCAGCCAAGTCTTCCAGGGGGACTACAATGAGCAGTTCTTC	CASSQVFQGDYNEQFF
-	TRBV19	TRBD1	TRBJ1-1	TGTGCCAGTAGTTACCGGGACAGGGGGCTTCAGGACACTGAAGCTTTCTTT	CASSYRDRGLQDTEAFF
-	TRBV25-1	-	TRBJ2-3	TGTGCCAGCAGTCCTAAAGGGGGAGGGGGAACCACAGATACGCAGTATTTT	CASSPKGGGGTTDTQYF
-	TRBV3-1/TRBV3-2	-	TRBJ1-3	TGTGCCAGCGCCGGCGGCAAGGGAAACACCATATATTTT	CASAGGKGNTIYF
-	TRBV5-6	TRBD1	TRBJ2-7	TGTGCCAGCAGCCGAGGTGGGGGACAGGTCTCCTACGAGCAGTACTTC	CASSRGGGQVSYEQYF
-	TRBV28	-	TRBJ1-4	TGTGCCAGCAGCCCCTCAGGGGTTACTAATGAAAAACTGTTTTTT	CASSPSGVTNEKLFF
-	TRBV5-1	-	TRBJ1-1	TGCGCCAGCAGCTTGCAGGGCGCAGGAAACACTGAAGCTTTCTTT	CASSLQGAGNTEAFF
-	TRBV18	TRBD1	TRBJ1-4	TGTGCCAGCTCAGGGACAGGGGCTCCTGAAAAACTGTTTTTT	CASSGTGAPEKLFF
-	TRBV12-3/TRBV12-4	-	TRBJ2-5	TGTGCCAGCAGCCTACCATGGGAGACCCAGTACTTC	CASSLPWETQYF
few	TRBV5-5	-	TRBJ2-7	TGTGCCAGCAGCGCTGACACAACAGGGATGGGCGAGCAGTACTTC	CASSADTTGMGEQYF
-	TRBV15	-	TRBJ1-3	TGTGCCACCAGCAGAGATAGGCAGGGGCTTGGAAACACCATATATTTT	CATSRDRQGLGNTIYF
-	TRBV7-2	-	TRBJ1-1	TGTGCCAGCAGCAGGGGGAGCTTGAACACTGAAGCTTTCTTT	CASSRGSLNTEAFF
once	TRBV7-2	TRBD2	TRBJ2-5	TGTGCCAGCAGCCGGGGGGGCCAGGAGACCCAGTACTTC	CASSRGGQETQYF